The 28 T cell receptor beta chains given below trace back to one sample, sequenced in a study of control samples from healthy donors and cancer patients. Sequencing used immunoSEQ multiplex PCR; TCRdb keeps in-frame clones, though not all of them. Of about 75,000 clones listed, approximately 80% are singletons. The sample consisted of blood. The receptor source for this set is a man aged 45-60 years in good health.

The chain is built from TRBV11-2 and TRBJ2-1; tentatively, D is TRBD2 (6 bases). The V gene's germline CDR1 is SGHAT and CDR2 FQNNGV. The CDR3 is 16 amino acids. Deletions cut 5 bases from V and 9 bases from J, with 23 bases between. This CDR3 is CASSRQTSLPAGEQFF. The CDR3 coding sequence is TGTGCCAGCAGCCGTCAGACTAGTTTGCCCGCAGGTGAGCAGTTCTTC.

CDR3 sequence: CASSGRAFVGNTIYF. As DNA, the CDR3 is TGTGCCAGCAGTGGGAGGGCCTTCGTCGGCAACACCATATATTTT. This sequence joins TRBV2 and TRBJ1-3; D is ambiguous. This CDR3 contains 15 residues. In germline, CDR1 is SNHLY, CDR2 FYNNEI. The germline V and J ends were trimmed by 4 bases and 7 bases, with 17 bases remaining between them.

This CDR3 reads CASSPLTSALKQYF. The DNA for the CDR3 is TGTGCCAGTAGTCCCCTTACTAGCGCCCTAAAGCAGTACTTC. The J gene is TRBJ2-7, the V gene TRBV19; 7 bases agree with TRBD2. CDR1 and CDR2 (germline): LNHDA, SQIVND (reference sequence). Trimming cost V 5 bases and J 8 bases; bases outside gene matches: 12. The CDR3 is made up of 14 amino acids.

This clone was counted a few times. The chain carries TRBV12-3 or TRBV12-4 and TRBJ1-1, with D possibly being TRBD1 (5 bases). This CDR3 has 13 amino acids. V was trimmed by 6 bases and J by 4 bases, leaving 12 bases between them. DNA of the CDR3: TGTGCCAGCAGGAGTGGGGCGGCCACTGAAGCTTTCTTT. Amino acid sequence: CASRSGAATEAFF.

J is TRBJ2-5 and V is TRBV6-2 or TRBV6-3; D might be TRBD2 (7 bases). Germline lookup yields CDR1 MNHEY and CDR2 SVGEGT. The length of the CDR3 is 16 residues. Trimming stripped 0 bases from V and 5 bases from J, with 16 bases between. CDR3: CASSYSGGRWSETQYF. The CDR3 coding sequence is TGTGCCAGCAGTTACTCGGGGGGGCGCTGGAGCGAGACCCAGTACTTC.

The chain is built from TRBV7-6 and TRBJ1-1, with D hard to call. This CDR3 region has 18 residues. V lost 5 bases to trimming and J lost 0 bases, with 22 bases between them. Germline lookup yields CDR1 SGHVS and CDR2 FNYEAQ. CDR3 bases: TGTGCCAGCAGCCCCGGGTGGCGCAGGCGAGAACTGAACACTGAAGCTTTCTTT. This codes for CASSPGWRRRELNTEAFF.

The chain has TRBV30 and TRBJ2-1; 12 nucleotides agree with TRBD2. CDR3 length equals 15 residues. Trimming removed 5 bases from V and 7 bases from J; junction bases left unmatched: 9. The germline V gene has CDR1 GTSNPN and CDR2 SVGIG (reference sequence). CDR3 amino acids: CAWGGLAGRRNEQFF. In DNA form, the CDR3 reads TGTGCCTGGGGAGGACTAGCGGGGAGGAGGAATGAGCAGTTCTTC. Complete variable domain (other parts from reference TRBV30 and TRBJ2-1): SQTIHQWPATLVQPVGSPLSLECTVEGTSNPNLYWYRQAAGRGLQLLFYSVGIGQISSEVPQNLSASRPQDRQFILSSKKLLLSDSGFYLCAWGGLAGRRNEQFFGPGTRLTVL.

This clone was counted a single time. The genes are TRBV7-8 and TRBJ1-3, with D possibly TRBD1 on 5 matching bases. Germline loops: CDR1 SGHVS, CDR2 FQNEAQ. This CDR3 is 17 amino acids long. The V end lost 3 bases, the J end lost 0 bases, and 15 bases lay between the germline ends. The DNA for the CDR3 is TGTGCCAGCAGCTTCGTAAACGGGGGGAACTCTGGAAACACCATATATTTT. Translation: CASSFVNGGNSGNTIYF.

The chain couples TRBV19 to TRBJ1-5; D perhaps matches TRBD1 (5 bases). Per germline, CDR1 LNHDA and CDR2 SQIVND (reference sequence). CDR3 length equals 16 residues. With 6 bases removed from V and 0 bases from J, the gap between germline ends came to 15 bases. The CDR3 here is CASRTTGLLSNQPQHF. In DNA form, the CDR3 reads TGTGCCAGTAGAACTACGGGACTCCTTAGCAATCAGCCCCAGCATTTT.

The chain combines TRBV19 with TRBJ2-1; maybe TRBD1 (6 bases). The germline CDR1 and CDR2 sequences are LNHDA and SQIVND (reference sequence). The CDR3 has 14 residues. The V end lost 6 bases, the J end lost 5 bases, and 14 bases lay between the germline ends. DNA for the CDR3: TGTGCCAGTAGCAAACAGGGACCAAACAATGAGCAGTTCTTC. It yields the protein CASSKQGPNNEQFF. Complete variable domain (other parts from reference TRBV19 and TRBJ2-1): DGGITQSPKYLFRKEGQNVTLSCEQNLNHDAMYWYRQDPGQGLRLIYYSQIVNDFQKGDIAEGYSVSREKKESFPLTVTSAQKNPTAFYLCASSKQGPNNEQFFGPGTRLTVL.

The chain recombines TRBV29-1 with TRBJ2-1; 8 bases fit TRBD2. The V segment lost 1 base and the J segment 1 base; nucleotides outside the gene matches: 6. The germline V gene has CDR1 SQVTM and CDR2 ANQGSEA. The CDR3 consists of 16 residues. This chain's CDR3 is CSVEGDSGNSYNEQFF. The DNA of the CDR3 is TGCAGCGTTGAAGGGGATAGCGGGAATTCCTACAATGAGCAGTTCTTC.

The rearrangement joins TRBV11-2 to TRBJ2-7, with D maybe TRBD2 (5 bases). V lost 0 bases, J lost 3 bases, and 15 bases lay in between. The CDR3 consists of 16 residues. Germline V lookup: CDR1 SGHAT, CDR2 FQNNGV. The CDR3 DNA is TGTGCCAGCAGCTTAGATTCTGGACTGACGATCTACGAGCAGTACTTC. Protein product: CASSLDSGLTIYEQYF. The full variable domain, its missing parts supplied by reference TRBV11-2 and TRBJ2-7, is EAGVAQSPRYKIIEKRQSVAFWCNPISGHATLYWYQQILGQGPKLLIQFQNNGVVDDSQLPKDRFSAERLKGVDSTLKIQPAKLEDSAVYLCASSLDSGLTIYEQYFGPGTRLTVT.

The chain is built from TRBV12-5 and TRBJ2-5; 11 nucleotides match TRBD2. The V gene end was trimmed by 1 base and the J gene end by 5 bases; junction bases not matched to a gene: 6. The CDR3 extends over 16 amino acids. CDR1 LGHNT and CDR2 FRNRAP come from the germline V gene. The CDR3 loop is CASGLGQTSGSETQYF. Written as DNA, the CDR3 is TGTGCTAGTGGTTTGGGACAAACTAGCGGGAGTGAGACCCAGTACTTC.

The rearrangement joins TRBV30 to TRBJ1-4; 9 bases agree with TRBD1. The CDR3 is made up of 14 amino acids. CDR1 GTSNPN and CDR2 SVGIG come from the germline V gene (reference sequence). J was trimmed by 7 bases and V by 5 bases; bases with no gene match: 8. The CDR3 nucleotides are TGTGCCTGGTCCTTACAGGGGGCCGGTGAAAAACTGTTTTTT. As protein: CAWSLQGAGEKLFF.

This chain connects TRBV28 to TRBJ2-2; 7 nucleotides agree with TRBD1. Unmatched junction bases numbered 15, after V lost 5 bases and J lost 0 bases. Germline-derived CDR1 and CDR2 are MDHEN and SYDVKM. This CDR3 is built from 19 residues. CDR3 amino acids: CASSPRDRAGHTNTGELFF. For the CDR3, the DNA is TGTGCCAGCAGTCCCAGGGACAGAGCCGGACATACGAACACCGGGGAGCTGTTTTTT. The full variable domain, in which reference TRBV28 and TRBJ2-2 provide the parts outside the CDR3, is DVKVTQSSRYLVKRTGEKVFLECVQDMDHENMFWYRQDPGLGLRLIYFSYDVKMKEKGDIPEGYSVSREKKERFSLILESASTNQTSMYLCASSPRDRAGHTNTGELFFGEGSRLTVL.

This chain connects TRBV11-3 to TRBJ2-3; the D is unclear. This CDR3 is 12 amino acids long. Trimming removed 5 bases at V and 2 bases at J, with 5 bases between. CDR1 and CDR2 (germline): SGHNT, YENEEA. CDR3 region: CASSRTTDTQYF. CDR3 nucleotide sequence: TGTGCCAGCAGCCGGACCACAGATACGCAGTATTTT. The complete variable domain, with remaining parts taken from reference TRBV11-3 and TRBJ2-3, reads EAGVVQSPRYKIIEKKQPVAFWCNPISGHNTLYWYLQNLGQGPELLIRYENEEAVDDSQLPKDRFSAERLKGVDSTLKIQPAELGDSAVYLCASSRTTDTQYFGPGTRLTVL.

J is TRBJ2-7 and V is TRBV7-2; no firm D call. The CDR3 has 12 amino acids. Trimming shortened V by 2 bases and J by 3 bases, and 5 bases separated the two germline ends. CDR1 and CDR2 (germline): SGHTA, FQGNSA. The CDR3 loop reads CASSLSGYEQYF. The CDR3 nucleotides read TGTGCCAGCAGCTTATCAGGCTACGAGCAGTACTTC.

The chain couples TRBV27 to TRBJ2-5; 7 positions match TRBD2. The J segment lost 2 bases and the V segment lost 6 bases, leaving 12 bases of the junction unmatched. The length of the CDR3 is 16 residues. Per the germline V gene, CDR1 is MNHEY and CDR2 is SMNVEV (reference sequence). The CDR3 DNA sequence: TGTGCCAGCAGCCGGCTGGCGGGAGTTCGACAAGAGACCCAGTACTTC. As protein: CASSRLAGVRQETQYF.

The V call is TRBV2, the J call TRBJ1-2, with unresolved D. This CDR3 is 12 amino acids long. Germline CDR1 SNHLY, CDR2 FYNNEI. The V end was cut by 11 bases, the J end by 2 bases, with 12 bases between. CDR3 in amino acids: CAGQALNYGYTF. For the CDR3, the DNA is TGTGCCGGCCAGGCCCTGAACTATGGCTACACCTTC.

The chain joins TRBV28 to TRBJ2-7; perhaps TRBD2 as D (6 bases). Germline V gene lookup returns CDR1 MDHEN and CDR2 SYDVKM. V dropped 3 bases and J dropped 4 bases, with 22 bases sitting between them. This CDR3 is built from 17 residues. The CDR3 sequence: CASSFVAVGPGGYEQYF. The CDR3 DNA follows: TGTGCCAGCAGTTTTGTAGCGGTGGGACCTGGTGGATACGAGCAGTACTTC.

The J gene is TRBJ1-1, the V gene TRBV4-1; no reliable D call. Germline V gives CDR1 MGHRA, CDR2 YSYEKL. Trimming left V 0 bases short and J 1 base short, with 9 bases between. This CDR3 contains 15 residues. The DNA for the CDR3 is TGCGCCAGCAGCCAAGAATGGTCAGGGAACACTGAAGCTTTCTTT. Protein product: CASSQEWSGNTEAFF.

This clone was recorded once. The CDR3 is CSTRGSETQYF. In DNA, the CDR3 is TGCAGCACCAGGGGTTCGGAGACCCAGTACTTC. V is TRBV29-1 and J is TRBJ2-5, with D maybe TRBD1 (6 bases). The CDR3 runs 11 residues. The germline CDR1 and CDR2 sequences are SQVTM and ANQGSEA. Deletions cut 8 bases from V and 5 bases from J, with 12 bases between.

The DNA for the CDR3 is TGTGCCAGCAGCTTAGGGGGAACCCTCCACTTT. Protein sequence: CASSLGGTLHF. This sequence joins TRBV7-2 and TRBJ1-6; D call uncertain. V lost 1 base, J lost 14 bases, and 6 bases lay in between. The CDR3 contains 11 residues. Germline lookup yields CDR1 SGHTA and CDR2 FQGNSA.

J is TRBJ2-2 and V is TRBV5-1; 7 bases align to TRBD1. The germline V gene has CDR1 SGHRS and CDR2 YFSETQ. The CDR3 spans 14 residues. The trim removed 4 bases at V and 6 bases at J, leaving 6 bases unmatched. DNA of the CDR3: TGCGCCAGCAGCAGGGACAGTATCGCCGGGGAGCTGTTTTTT. Residues: CASSRDSIAGELFF. The complete variable domain, with remaining parts taken from reference TRBV5-1 and TRBJ2-2, reads KAGVTQTPRYLIKTRGQQVTLSCSPISGHRSVSWYQQTPGQGLQFLFEYFSETQRNKGNFPGRFSGRQFSNSRSEMNVSTLELGDSALYLCASSRDSIAGELFFGEGSRLTVL.

This chain connects TRBV15 to TRBJ1-1; no clear D. The CDR3 spans 14 residues. Germline V CDR1 and CDR2: LNHNV, YYDKDF (reference sequence). The V end lost 1 base, the J end lost 1 base, and 7 bases lay between the germline ends. The CDR3 coding sequence is TGTGCCACCAGCAGAGGATGGGGGAACACTGAAGCTTTCTTT. This encodes CATSRGWGNTEAFF. The full variable domain, its missing parts supplied by reference TRBV15 and TRBJ1-1, is DAMVIQNPRYQVTQFGKPVTLSCSQTLNHNVMYWYQQKSSQAPKLLFHYYDKDFNNEADTPDNFQSRRPNTSFCFLDIRSPGLGDTAMYLCATSRGWGNTEAFFGQGTRLTVV.

This clone was recorded only once. The chain is built from TRBV4-3 and TRBJ2-5; D call uncertain. The CDR3 runs 13 residues. The germline V gene encodes CDR1 LGHNA and CDR2 YSLEER. The ends were cut back, 1 base at V and 2 bases at J, with 5 bases in the middle. The CDR3: CASSQVMQETQYF. The CDR3 nucleotides are TGCGCCAGCAGCCAAGTAATGCAAGAGACCCAGTACTTC.

The rearrangement joins TRBV7-9 to TRBJ2-5, with D tentatively TRBD2 (6 bases). The CDR3 spans 17 residues. V was cut by 5 bases and J by 0 bases, with 19 bases left in between. CDR1 and CDR2 (germline): SEHNR, FQNEAQ (reference sequence). The CDR3 loop is CASSLPPAGVYQETQYF. The DNA for the CDR3 is TGTGCCAGCAGCCTCCCTCCAGCGGGTGTGTACCAAGAGACCCAGTACTTC.

The V gene is TRBV19, the J gene TRBJ1-1; 12 nucleotides align to TRBD1. Trimming took 8 bases from V and 2 from J; bases not matched to a gene: 18. The V gene's germline CDR1 is LNHDA and CDR2 SQIVND (reference sequence). This CDR3 has 19 amino acids. The CDR3 here is CASQLGTGGSLSVNTEAFF. The CDR3 DNA sequence: TGTGCCAGTCAACTGGGGACAGGGGGCTCTCTTAGTGTCAACACTGAAGCTTTCTTT.